Following are 17 T cell receptor beta chains from one sample sequenced in a study of control samples from healthy donors and cancer patients. Sequenced by immunoSEQ multiplex PCR; TCRdb stores in-frame clones only, minus some. The table includes under 450,000 clones, 75% to 95% detected once. Sequencing was carried out using PBMCs. Source of these receptors: a man between 40 and 49 years old with head and neck cancer.

The V gene is TRBV29-1, the J gene TRBJ2-7, with 11 bases matching TRBD1. Germline CDR1 SQVTM, CDR2 ANQGSEA. With 4 bases clipped from V and 4 bases from J, the junction kept 6 bases outside the gene matches. The CDR3 spans 14 residues. CDR3 region: CSVVWDRGEYEQYF. CDR3 nucleotide sequence: TGCAGCGTTGTTTGGGACAGGGGGGAATACGAGCAGTACTTC.

This clone has a handful of counts. This CDR3 is CASSIAFGMGQGAYRYQPQHF. The CDR3 nucleotides read TGTGCCAGCTCGATCGCATTTGGTATGGGTCAGGGGGCTTACCGCTATCAGCCCCAGCATTTT. J is TRBJ1-5 and V is TRBV28; 8 bases agree with TRBD1. The germline V gene has CDR1 MDHEN and CDR2 SYDVKM. V trimming: 8 bases; J trimming: 5 bases; junction bases outside the gene matches: 29. The CDR3 contains 21 residues.

The V call is TRBV7-2, the J call TRBJ1-1, with D possibly TRBD1 on 6 matching bases. Trimming took off 1 base at V and 5 bases at J, with 8 bases between the two ends. The CDR3 runs 13 residues. Germline V gene sequence: CDR1 SGHTA, CDR2 FQGNSA. This chain's CDR3 is CASSLEGGTEAFF. The CDR3, as DNA: TGTGCCAGCAGCTTAGAAGGGGGGACTGAAGCTTTCTTT.

The rearrangement links TRBV27 to TRBJ2-1; 9 nucleotides agree with TRBD1. Losses at the gene ends were 6 bases for V and 7 bases for J; bases not matched to a gene: 10. CDR1 MNHEY and CDR2 SMNVEV come from the germline V gene (reference sequence). The CDR3 has 15 residues. The CDR3, as DNA: TGTGCCAGCAGCCCGGGACAGGGAGGAAGGAATGAGCAGTTCTTC. Protein sequence: CASSPGQGGRNEQFF.

The CDR3: CASSQEVGTVNQPQHF. The DNA of the CDR3 is TGCGCCAGCAGCCAAGAGGTTGGGACAGTTAATCAGCCCCAGCATTTT. V usage is TRBV4-1 and J usage is TRBJ1-5, with 7 bases lining up with TRBD1. CDR3 length: 16 amino acids. Germline CDR1 MGHRA, CDR2 YSYEKL. V lost 0 bases to trimming and J lost 4 bases; unmatched junction nucleotides: 6.

CDR3 bases: TGCGCCAGCAGCCAAGAAGGATGGGGTGGCAATCAGCCCCAGCATTTT. This translates into CASSQEGWGGNQPQHF. This sequence joins TRBV4-1 and TRBJ1-5; D gene unclear. The germline V gene encodes CDR1 MGHRA and CDR2 YSYEKL. This CDR3 contains 16 residues. V lost 0 bases and J 2 bases, leaving 11 bases between the germline ends.

The rearrangement links TRBV3-1 (or the pseudogene TRBV3-2) to TRBJ2-3; 9 bases align to TRBD1. The V gene's germline CDR1 is LGHDT and CDR2 YNNKEL (reference sequence). With V trimmed by 2 bases and J by 3 bases, 6 bases remained unmatched. The CDR3 is 16 residues long. The chain's CDR3 is CASSQIAGTGTDTQYF. CDR3 nucleotide sequence: TGTGCCAGCAGCCAAATCGCCGGGACAGGGACAGATACGCAGTATTTT.

The V gene is TRBV10-1, the J gene TRBJ2-5; 8 bases agree with TRBD2. The CDR3 extends over 17 amino acids. V lost 6 bases to trimming and J lost 1 base; unmatched junction nucleotides: 13. Germline CDR1 WNHNN, CDR2 SYGVQD (reference sequence). In DNA form, the CDR3 reads TGCGCCAGCAGCCCCGAGGTTGGCGGGGGGCTCCAAGAGACCCAGTACTTC. Protein product: CASSPEVGGGLQETQYF.

The V gene is TRBV7-9, the J gene TRBJ1-2; the D gene is possibly TRBD1 (6 bases). The CDR3 is 14 residues long. Germline V gene data show CDR1 as SEHNR and CDR2 as FQNEAQ (reference sequence). The germline V and J ends were trimmed by 5 bases and 4 bases, with 14 bases remaining between them. As DNA, the CDR3 is TGTGCCAGCAGCCTGGGGGGCAGCTCCTATGGCTACACCTTC. This gives the protein CASSLGGSSYGYTF.

This chain connects TRBV7-6 to TRBJ2-5; D perhaps matches TRBD2 (5 bases). Trimming left V 2 bases short and J 5 bases short, with 18 bases between. CDR1 is SGHVS and CDR2 is FNYEAQ in the germline V gene. This CDR3 has 16 residues. The CDR3 DNA reads TGTGCCAGCAGCTTAATCGCGGCGGAAGGCGGGGAGACCCAGTACTTC. Protein: CASSLIAAEGGETQYF.

J is TRBJ2-2 and V is TRBV9; perhaps TRBD1 as D (8 bases). CDR1 is SGDLS, CDR2 YYNGEE, per germline. Between the trimmed V and J ends, which lost 5 bases and 6 bases, there was a span of 17 bases. The CDR3 loop spans 15 amino acids. The CDR3 reads CASRPQGGGPGELFF. DNA of the CDR3: TGTGCCAGCAGACCACAGGGGGGAGGGCCCGGGGAGCTGTTTTTT.

The rearrangement uses TRBV5-1 and TRBJ2-3; D may be TRBD2 (5 bases). Trimming took 4 bases from V and 2 from J, leaving 17 bases between them. This CDR3 region has 16 residues. Per germline, CDR1 SGHRS and CDR2 YFSETQ. The CDR3 sequence is CASSQRTGGHTDTQYF. The CDR3 DNA is TGCGCCAGCAGCCAGAGGACTGGCGGCCACACAGATACGCAGTATTTT.

As regards this clone: Distinct nucleotide sequences in the sample also encode this CDR3. The chain recombines TRBV7-2 with TRBJ2-7; no reliable D call. The V end was cut by 0 bases, the J end by 0 bases, with 3 bases between. The CDR3 is made up of 13 amino acids. CDR1 is SGHTA and CDR2 is FQGNSA in the germline V gene. CDR3: CASSLARSYEQYF. The CDR3 DNA reads as TGTGCCAGCAGCTTAGCCCGCTCCTACGAGCAGTACTTC.

This clone was detected only once. This chain links TRBV5-1 with TRBJ1-1; 11 nucleotides match TRBD1. With V trimmed by 4 bases and J by 5 bases, 7 bases remained unmatched. This CDR3 contains 15 residues. In germline, CDR1 is SGHRS, CDR2 YFSETQ. Here the CDR3 DNA reads TGCGCCAGCAGCGATAGGACAGGGGGCTTTACTGAAGCTTTCTTT. As protein: CASSDRTGGFTEAFF. Full variable domain (rest looked up from reference TRBV5-1 and TRBJ1-1): KAGVTQTPRYLIKTRGQQVTLSCSPISGHRSVSWYQQTPGQGLQFLFEYFSETQRNKGNFPGRFSGRQFSNSRSEMNVSTLELGDSALYLCASSDRTGGFTEAFFGQGTRLTVV.

The J gene is TRBJ1-6, the V gene TRBV7-9, with TRBD1 identical over 8 bases. Germline lookup yields CDR1 SEHNR and CDR2 FQNEAQ (reference sequence). The trim removed 4 bases at V and 5 bases at J, leaving 4 bases unmatched. The CDR3 spans 15 residues. CDR3 protein: CASSYLTGDNSPLHF. Written as DNA, the CDR3 is TGTGCCAGCAGCTACCTGACAGGGGATAATTCACCCCTCCACTTT.

The chain links TRBV4-3 to TRBJ2-5; 9 bases map to TRBD2. The ends lost 2 bases at V and 5 bases at J; junction bases unmatched: 6. This CDR3 is 15 amino acids long. Germline CDR1 reads LGHNA; CDR2 reads YSLEER. The chain's CDR3 is CASSQTGLARETQYF. The CDR3 DNA follows: TGCGCCAGCAGCCAAACGGGACTAGCCCGCGAGACCCAGTACTTC.

This sequence joins TRBV15 and TRBJ1-2; D is unclear. This CDR3 has 15 residues. In germline, CDR1 is LNHNV, CDR2 YYDKDF (reference sequence). Trimming took off 4 bases at V and 3 bases at J, with 15 bases between the two ends. CDR3 sequence reads: CATSTRTASDYGYTF. CDR3 nucleotides: TGTGCCACCAGCACGAGGACTGCCTCCGACTATGGCTACACCTTC.